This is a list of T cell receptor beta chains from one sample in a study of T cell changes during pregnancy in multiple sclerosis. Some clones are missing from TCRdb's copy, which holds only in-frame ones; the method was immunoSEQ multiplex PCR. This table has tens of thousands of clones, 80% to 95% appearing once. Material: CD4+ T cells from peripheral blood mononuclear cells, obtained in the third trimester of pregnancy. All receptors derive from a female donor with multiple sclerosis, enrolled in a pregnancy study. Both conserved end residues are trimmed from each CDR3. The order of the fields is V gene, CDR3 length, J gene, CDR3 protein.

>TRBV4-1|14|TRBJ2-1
ASSQDYSLAYNEQF
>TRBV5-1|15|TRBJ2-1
ASSLILAGGPLDEQF
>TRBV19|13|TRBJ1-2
AIHPGQGSVYGYT
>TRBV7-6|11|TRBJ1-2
ASSSVRGLGYT
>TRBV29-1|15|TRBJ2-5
SVGEGLGGGALETQY
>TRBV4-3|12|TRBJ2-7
ASSQSTISGEQY
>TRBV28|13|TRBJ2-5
SSTPGGKGKETQY
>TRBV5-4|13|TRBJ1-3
ASRQDISSGNTIY
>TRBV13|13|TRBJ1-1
ASSPLRGADTEAF
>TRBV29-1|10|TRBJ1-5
SATSGNQPQH
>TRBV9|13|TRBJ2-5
ASSAGGRGMTTQY
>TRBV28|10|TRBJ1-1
ASSFPRNEAF
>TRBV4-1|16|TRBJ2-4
ASSHLHSGGGHRDIQY
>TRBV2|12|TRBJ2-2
ASSLIDSFGELF
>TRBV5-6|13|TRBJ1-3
ASSLGGTGGNTIY
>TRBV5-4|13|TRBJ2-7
ASSRLGQGTHEQY
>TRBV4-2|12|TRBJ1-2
ASSQEGTGYGYT
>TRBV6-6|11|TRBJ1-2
ASTRTGGYGYT
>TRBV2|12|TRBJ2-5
ASSARTGKETQY
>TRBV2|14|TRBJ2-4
ASSDGERIAKNIQY
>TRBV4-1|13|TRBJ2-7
ASSQVWGQGYEQY
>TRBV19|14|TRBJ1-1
ASTQAGGTGSTEAF
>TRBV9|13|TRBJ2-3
ASSERLAALDTQY
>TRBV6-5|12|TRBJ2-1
ATAGTSGYNEQF
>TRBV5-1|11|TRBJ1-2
ASSEPHSGGYT
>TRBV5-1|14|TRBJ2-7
ASSPWGSGTAYEQY
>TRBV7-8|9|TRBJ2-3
ASSPQGVVY
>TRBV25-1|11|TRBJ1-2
ASSPDRDYGYT
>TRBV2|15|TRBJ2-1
ASTLDLLGGSYNEQF
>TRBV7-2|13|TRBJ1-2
ASSRRRTGSGGYT
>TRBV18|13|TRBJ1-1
ASSAITGEGTEAF
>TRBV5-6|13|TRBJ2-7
ASSPGTGVTYEQY
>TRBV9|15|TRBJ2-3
ASSVPETTGFTDTQY
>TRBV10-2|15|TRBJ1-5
ASSDYRTGFWGQPQH
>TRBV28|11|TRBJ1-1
ASRGGADTEAF
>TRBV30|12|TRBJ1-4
AWSPGTGSRKLF
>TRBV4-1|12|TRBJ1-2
ASSQEARDSGYT
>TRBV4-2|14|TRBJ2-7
ASSRGLAGGDYEQY
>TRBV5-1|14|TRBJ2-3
ASSLAVEHSTDTQY
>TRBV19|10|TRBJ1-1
ASSPTRTEAF
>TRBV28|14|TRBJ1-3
ASSFRTGGSGNTIY
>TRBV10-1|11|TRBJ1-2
ASSQGVDYGYT
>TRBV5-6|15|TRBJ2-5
ASSLVVGTERQETQY
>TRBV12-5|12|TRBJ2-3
ASGLGGGADTQY
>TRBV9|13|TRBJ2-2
ASSVGGEGAGELF
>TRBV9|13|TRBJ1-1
ASSAEQGRNTEAF
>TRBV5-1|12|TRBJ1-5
ASSLWGDNQPQH
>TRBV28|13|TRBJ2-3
ASSLSDRSTDTQY
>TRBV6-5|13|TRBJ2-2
ASSYTGGRTGELF
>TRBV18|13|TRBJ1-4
ASSPSEGFNEKLF
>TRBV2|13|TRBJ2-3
ASTASGGHTDTQY
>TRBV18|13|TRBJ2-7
ASSPPRDGSYEQY
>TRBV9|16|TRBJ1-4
ASSVNPLGTATNEKLF
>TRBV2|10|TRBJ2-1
AAGRGRGEQF
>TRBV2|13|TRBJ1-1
ASSSQGAMNTEAF
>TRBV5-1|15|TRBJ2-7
ASSPEAQGAHSYEQY
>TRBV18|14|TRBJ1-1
ASSPGGSHRNTEAF
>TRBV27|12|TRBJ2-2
ASRGHRNTGELF
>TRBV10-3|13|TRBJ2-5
AISRTGREQETQY
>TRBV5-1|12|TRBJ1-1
ASSFQGTGTEAF